Listed here is a single TCR beta chain. Its antigen is undetermined. Germline CDR1 is SGHTA and CDR2 is FQGNSA. The CDR3 is made up of 16 amino acids. V lost 6 bases and J lost 1, with 15 bases in between. The data were taken from a study of STAT5B mutations in CD4+ large granular lymphocyte leukemia. Original data processing: The detection floor for productive clonotype frequency was 2.59 x 10-5. Generated by immunoSEQ multiplex PCR, the TCRdb table keeps only in-frame clones and is missing some. For V, J and clone size, that table is used; D and trimming come from the DNA. The table lists approximately 32,000 clones, roughly 65% of them singletons. Notes on the study in general: TRBV06-family usage was enriched in top patient clones (8/27) versus controls (2/35). Main leukemic clonotypes were patient-specific, but more than 20% appeared at low frequency elsewhere.

The receptor comes from a human donor in good health. This chain links TRBV7-2 with TRBJ2-2; D possibly uses TRBD1 or TRBD2 (6 bases each). The sequenced sample consisted of CD4+ T cells from blood buffy coats. CDR3 residues: CASRSVGGRNTGELFF. The DNA of the CDR3 is TGTGCCAGCAGGTCCGTGGGGGGCCGGAACACCGGGGAGCTGTTTTTT.